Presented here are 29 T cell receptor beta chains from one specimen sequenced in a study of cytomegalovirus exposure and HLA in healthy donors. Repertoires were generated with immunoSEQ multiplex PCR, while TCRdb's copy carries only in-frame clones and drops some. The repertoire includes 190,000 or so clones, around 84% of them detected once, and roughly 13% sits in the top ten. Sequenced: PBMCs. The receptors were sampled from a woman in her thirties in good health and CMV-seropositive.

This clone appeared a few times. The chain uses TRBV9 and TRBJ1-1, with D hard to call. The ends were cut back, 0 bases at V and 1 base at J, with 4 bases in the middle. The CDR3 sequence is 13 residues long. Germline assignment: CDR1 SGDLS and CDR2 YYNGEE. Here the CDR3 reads CASSVEPNTEAFF. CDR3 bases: TGTGCCAGCAGCGTAGAGCCGAACACTGAAGCTTTCTTT.

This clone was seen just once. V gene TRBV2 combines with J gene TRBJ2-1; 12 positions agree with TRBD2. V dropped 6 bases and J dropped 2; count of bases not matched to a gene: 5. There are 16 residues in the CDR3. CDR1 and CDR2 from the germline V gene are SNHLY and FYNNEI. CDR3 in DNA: TGTGCCAGCAGGGGTACTAGCGGGAGGACCTACAATGAGCAGTTCTTC. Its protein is CASRGTSGRTYNEQFF.

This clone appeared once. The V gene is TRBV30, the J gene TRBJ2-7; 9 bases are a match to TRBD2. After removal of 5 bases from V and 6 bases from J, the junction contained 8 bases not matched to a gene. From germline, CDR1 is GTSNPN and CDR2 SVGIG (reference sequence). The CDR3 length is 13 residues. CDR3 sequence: CAWGGTSTSEQYF. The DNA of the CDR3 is TGTGCCTGGGGGGGGACTAGCACCTCCGAGCAGTACTTC.

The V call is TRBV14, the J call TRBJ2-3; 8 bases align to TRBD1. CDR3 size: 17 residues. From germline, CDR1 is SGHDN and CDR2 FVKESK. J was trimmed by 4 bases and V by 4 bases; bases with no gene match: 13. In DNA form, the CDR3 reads TGTGCCAGCAGCCCTGGGACAGGAGTCGGGGGTGCAGATACGCAGTATTTT. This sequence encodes CASSPGTGVGGADTQYF. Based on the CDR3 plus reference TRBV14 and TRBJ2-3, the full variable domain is EAGVTQFPSHSVIEKGQTVTLRCDPISGHDNLYWYRRVMGKEIKFLLHFVKESKQDESGMPNNRFLAERTGGTYSTLKVQPAELEDSGVYFCASSPGTGVGGADTQYFGPGTRLTVL.

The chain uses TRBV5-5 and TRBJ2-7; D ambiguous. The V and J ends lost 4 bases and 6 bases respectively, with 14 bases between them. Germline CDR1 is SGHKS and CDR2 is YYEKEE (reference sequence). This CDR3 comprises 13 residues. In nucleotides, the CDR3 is TGTGCCAGCAGCCGCGAGGTACCCTCCGAGCAGTACTTC. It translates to CASSREVPSEQYF. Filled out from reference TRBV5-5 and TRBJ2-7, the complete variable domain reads DAGVTQSPTHLIKTRGQQVTLRCSPISGHKSVSWYQQVLGQGPQFIFQYYEKEERGRGNFPDRFSARQFPNYSSELNVNALLLGDSALYLCASSREVPSEQYFGPGTRLTVT.

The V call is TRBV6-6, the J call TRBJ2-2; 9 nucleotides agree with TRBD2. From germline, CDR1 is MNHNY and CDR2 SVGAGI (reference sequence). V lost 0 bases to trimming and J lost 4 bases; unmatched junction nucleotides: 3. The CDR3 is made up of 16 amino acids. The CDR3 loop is CASSYSTSGFTGELFF. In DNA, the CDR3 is TGTGCCAGCAGTTACTCGACTAGCGGCTTCACCGGGGAGCTGTTTTTT.

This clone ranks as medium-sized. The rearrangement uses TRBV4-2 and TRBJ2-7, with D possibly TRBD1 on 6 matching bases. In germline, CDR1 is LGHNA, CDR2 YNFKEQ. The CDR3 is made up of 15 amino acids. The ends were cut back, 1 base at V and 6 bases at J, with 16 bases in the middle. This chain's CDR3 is CASSQGRAGEGEQYF. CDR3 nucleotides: TGTGCCAGCAGCCAAGGTCGGGCAGGGGAAGGCGAGCAGTACTTC.

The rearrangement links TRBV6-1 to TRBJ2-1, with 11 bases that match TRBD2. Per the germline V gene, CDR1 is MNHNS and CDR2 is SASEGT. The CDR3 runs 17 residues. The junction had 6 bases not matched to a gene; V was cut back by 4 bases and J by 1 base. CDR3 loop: CASSATLAGESYNEQFF. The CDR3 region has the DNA TGTGCCAGCAGTGCCACACTAGCGGGAGAGTCCTACAATGAGCAGTTCTTC.

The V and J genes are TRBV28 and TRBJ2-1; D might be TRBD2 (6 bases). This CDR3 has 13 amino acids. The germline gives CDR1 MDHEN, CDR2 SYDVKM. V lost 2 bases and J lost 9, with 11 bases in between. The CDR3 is CASSLSGLGEQFF. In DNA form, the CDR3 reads TGTGCCAGCAGTTTAAGCGGGCTTGGTGAGCAGTTCTTC. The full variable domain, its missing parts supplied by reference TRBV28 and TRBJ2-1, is DVKVTQSSRYLVKRTGEKVFLECVQDMDHENMFWYRQDPGLGLRLIYFSYDVKMKEKGDIPEGYSVSREKKERFSLILESASTNQTSMYLCASSLSGLGEQFFGPGTRLTVL.

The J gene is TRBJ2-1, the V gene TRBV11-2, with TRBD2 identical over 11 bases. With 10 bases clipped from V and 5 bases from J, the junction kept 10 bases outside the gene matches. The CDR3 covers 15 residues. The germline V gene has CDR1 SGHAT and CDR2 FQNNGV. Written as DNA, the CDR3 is TGTGCCACCGGGTATCAACTAGCGGGAGACAATGAGCAGTTCTTC. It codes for CATGYQLAGDNEQFF. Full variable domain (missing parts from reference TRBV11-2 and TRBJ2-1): EAGVAQSPRYKIIEKRQSVAFWCNPISGHATLYWYQQILGQGPKLLIQFQNNGVVDDSQLPKDRFSAERLKGVDSTLKIQPAKLEDSAVYLCATGYQLAGDNEQFFGPGTRLTVL.

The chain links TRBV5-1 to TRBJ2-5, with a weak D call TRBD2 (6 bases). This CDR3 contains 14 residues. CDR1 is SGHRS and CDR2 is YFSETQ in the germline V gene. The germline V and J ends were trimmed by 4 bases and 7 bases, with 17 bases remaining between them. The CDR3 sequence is CASSPSSRLGTQYF. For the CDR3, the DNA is TGCGCCAGCAGCCCCTCCAGTAGACTAGGGACCCAGTACTTC.

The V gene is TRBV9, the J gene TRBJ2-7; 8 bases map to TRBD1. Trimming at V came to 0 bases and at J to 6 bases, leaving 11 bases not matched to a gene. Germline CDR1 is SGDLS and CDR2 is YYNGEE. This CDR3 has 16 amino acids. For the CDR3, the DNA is TGTGCCAGCAGCGTAGATCCAGGGACAGGAATGCTCGAGCAGTACTTC. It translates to CASSVDPGTGMLEQYF.

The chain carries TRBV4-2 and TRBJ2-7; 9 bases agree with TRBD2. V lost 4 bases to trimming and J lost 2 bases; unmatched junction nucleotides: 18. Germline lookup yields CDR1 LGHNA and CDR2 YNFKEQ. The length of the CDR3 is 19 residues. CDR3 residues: CASSPQLAGHTTLPYEQYF. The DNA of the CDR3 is TGTGCCAGCAGCCCACAACTAGCGGGCCACACCACCCTACCCTACGAGCAGTACTTC.

CDR3 residues: CASSKGRENTEAFF. As DNA, the CDR3 is TGCGCCAGCAGTAAGGGCAGGGAGAACACTGAAGCTTTCTTT. The rearrangement uses TRBV10-1 and TRBJ1-1; a possible D gene is TRBD1 (5 bases). The CDR3 has 14 amino acids. V lost 5 bases, J lost 1 base, and 11 bases lay in between. Germline V gene lookup returns CDR1 WNHNN and CDR2 SYGVQD (reference sequence).

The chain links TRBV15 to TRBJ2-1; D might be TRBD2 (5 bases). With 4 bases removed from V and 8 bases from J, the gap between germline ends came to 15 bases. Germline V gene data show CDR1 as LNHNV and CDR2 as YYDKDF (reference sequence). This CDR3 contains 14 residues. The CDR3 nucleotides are TGTGCCACCAGCACTCATCTCTTGCGGGATGAGCAGTTCTTC. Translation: CATSTHLLRDEQFF.

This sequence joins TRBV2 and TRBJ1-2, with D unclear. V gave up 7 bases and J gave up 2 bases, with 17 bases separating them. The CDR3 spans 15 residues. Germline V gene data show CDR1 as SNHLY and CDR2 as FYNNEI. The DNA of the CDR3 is TGTGCCAGCACGGCAAGACTACCGGGGAACTATGGCTACACCTTC. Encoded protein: CASTARLPGNYGYTF.

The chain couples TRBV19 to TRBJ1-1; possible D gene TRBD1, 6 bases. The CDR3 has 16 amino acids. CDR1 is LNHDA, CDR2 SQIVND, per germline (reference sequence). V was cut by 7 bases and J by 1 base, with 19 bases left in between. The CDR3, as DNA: TGTGCCAGTACCCCCCTACAGGGCGGGTGGAACACTGAAGCTTTCTTT. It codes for CASTPLQGGWNTEAFF. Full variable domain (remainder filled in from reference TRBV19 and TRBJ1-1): DGGITQSPKYLFRKEGQNVTLSCEQNLNHDAMYWYRQDPGQGLRLIYYSQIVNDFQKGDIAEGYSVSREKKESFPLTVTSAQKNPTAFYLCASTPLQGGWNTEAFFGQGTRLTVV.

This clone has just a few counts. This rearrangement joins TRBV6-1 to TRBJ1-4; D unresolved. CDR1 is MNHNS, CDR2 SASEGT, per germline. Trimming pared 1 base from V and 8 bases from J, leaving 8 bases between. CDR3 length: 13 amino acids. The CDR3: CASSEGAAEKLFF. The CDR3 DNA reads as TGTGCCAGCAGTGAAGGGGCAGCCGAAAAACTGTTTTTT.

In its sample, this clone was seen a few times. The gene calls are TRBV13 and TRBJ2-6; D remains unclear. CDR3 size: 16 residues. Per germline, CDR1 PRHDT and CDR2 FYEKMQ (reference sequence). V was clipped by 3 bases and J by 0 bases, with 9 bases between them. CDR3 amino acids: CASSLRISSGANVLTF. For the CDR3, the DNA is TGTGCCAGCAGCTTGAGGATTAGCTCTGGGGCCAACGTCCTGACTTTC.

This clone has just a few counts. The CDR3 DNA reads as TGTGCCAGCAGCGAGGGACTACCTACTAACGAGCAGTACTTC. As protein: CASSEGLPTNEQYF. The chain has TRBV5-4 and TRBJ2-7, with 7 nucleotides matching TRBD2. The CDR3 is 14 amino acids. Germline trimming cut 4 bases from V and 5 bases from J; bases unmatched to any gene: 9. From germline, CDR1 is SGHNT and CDR2 YYREEE (reference sequence).

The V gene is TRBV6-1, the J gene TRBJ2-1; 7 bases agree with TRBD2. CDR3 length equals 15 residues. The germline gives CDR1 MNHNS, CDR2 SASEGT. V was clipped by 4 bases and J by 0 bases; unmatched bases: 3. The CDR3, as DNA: TGTGCCAGCAGTGGTGGCGGGAGCTCCTACAATGAGCAGTTCTTC. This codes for CASSGGGSSYNEQFF.

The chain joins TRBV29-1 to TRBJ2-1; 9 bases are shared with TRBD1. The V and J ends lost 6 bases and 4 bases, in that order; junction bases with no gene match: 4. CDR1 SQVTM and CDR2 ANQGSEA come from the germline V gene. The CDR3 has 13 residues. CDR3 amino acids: CSVRDREYNEQFF. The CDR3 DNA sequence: TGCAGCGTCCGGGACAGGGAATACAATGAGCAGTTCTTC.

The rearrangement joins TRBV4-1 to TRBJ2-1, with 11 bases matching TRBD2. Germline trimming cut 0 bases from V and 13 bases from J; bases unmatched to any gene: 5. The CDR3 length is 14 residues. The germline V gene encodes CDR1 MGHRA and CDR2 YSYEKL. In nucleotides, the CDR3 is TGCGCCAGCAGCCAAGAGGGTAGCGGGAGGGAACAGTTCTTC. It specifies CASSQEGSGREQFF.

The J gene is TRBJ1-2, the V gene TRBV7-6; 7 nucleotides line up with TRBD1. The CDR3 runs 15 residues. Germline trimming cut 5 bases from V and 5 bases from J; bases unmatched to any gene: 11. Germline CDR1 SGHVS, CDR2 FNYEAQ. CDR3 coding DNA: TGTGCCAGCAGCCAGGGACAGCTGAGGTCATATGGCTACACCTTC. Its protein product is CASSQGQLRSYGYTF. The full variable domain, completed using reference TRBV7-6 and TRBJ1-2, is GAGVSQSPRYKVTKRGQDVALRCDPISGHVSLYWYRQALGQGPEFLTYFNYEAQQDKSGLPNDRFSAERPEGSISTLTIQRTEQRDSAMYRCASSQGQLRSYGYTFGSGTRLTVV.

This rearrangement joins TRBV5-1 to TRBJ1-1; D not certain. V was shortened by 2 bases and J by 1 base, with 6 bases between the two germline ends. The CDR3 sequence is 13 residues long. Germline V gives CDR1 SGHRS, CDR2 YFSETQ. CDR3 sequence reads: CASSFGQNTEAFF. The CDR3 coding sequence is TGCGCCAGCAGCTTCGGTCAGAACACTGAAGCTTTCTTT.

CDR3 DNA: TGTGCCAGCAGTTTAAGGGGGAAGTACGGCGAGCAGTACTTC. This sequence encodes CASSLRGKYGEQYF. This chain connects TRBV27 to TRBJ2-7, with D maybe TRBD1 (6 bases). Per germline, CDR1 MNHEY and CDR2 SMNVEV (reference sequence). This CDR3 spans 14 amino acids. V was trimmed by 2 bases and J by 6 bases, leaving 14 bases between them.

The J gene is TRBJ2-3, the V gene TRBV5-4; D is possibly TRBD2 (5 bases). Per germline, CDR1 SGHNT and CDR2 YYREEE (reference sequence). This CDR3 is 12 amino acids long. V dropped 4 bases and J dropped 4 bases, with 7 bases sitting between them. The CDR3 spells CASSLLADTQYF. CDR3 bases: TGTGCCAGCAGCCTACTAGCAGATACGCAGTATTTT.

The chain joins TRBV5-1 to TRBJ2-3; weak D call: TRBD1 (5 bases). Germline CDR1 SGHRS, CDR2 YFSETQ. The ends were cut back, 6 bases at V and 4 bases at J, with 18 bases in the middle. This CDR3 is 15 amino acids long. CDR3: CASTMAGNGPDTQYF. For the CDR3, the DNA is TGCGCCAGCACTATGGCAGGGAACGGACCAGATACGCAGTATTTT.

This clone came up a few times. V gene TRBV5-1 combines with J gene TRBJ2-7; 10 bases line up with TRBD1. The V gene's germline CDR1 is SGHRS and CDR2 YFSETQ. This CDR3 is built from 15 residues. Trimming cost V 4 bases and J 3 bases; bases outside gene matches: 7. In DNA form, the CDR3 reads TGCGCCAGCAGCCTATTGGGACAGGGGCACTACGAGCAGTACTTC. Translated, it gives CASSLLGQGHYEQYF.